The 20 T cell receptor beta chains below were found in one sample sequenced in a study of radiation and T cells in renal cell carcinoma. As for time point: blood 2 weeks post-SBRT. Treatment in this sample: 15 Gy SBRT to primary tumor, nephrectomy 4 weeks later. The table came from immunoSEQ multiplex PCR; TCRdb's copy has only in-frame clones and leaves some out. The sample contains about 150,000 clones, roughly 90% of which appear only once. The sequences come from blood, collected from a patient whose treatment included radiotherapy and nephrectomy. These receptors all stem from a woman between 50 and 59 years old with renal cell carcinoma.

CDR3 residues: CASSQDKKGRWTYEQYF. For the CDR3, the DNA is TGCGCCAGCAGCCAAGATAAAAAGGGGCGGTGGACCTACGAGCAGTACTTC. This chain links TRBV4-1 with TRBJ2-7; D may be TRBD1 (5 bases). Germline V gives CDR1 MGHRA, CDR2 YSYEKL. V was pared by 0 bases and J by 2 bases, with 17 bases between. The CDR3 is made up of 17 amino acids.

As DNA, the CDR3 is TGTGCCAGCGCTTCTACAGGGGGCGCGGGCAATCAGCCCCAGCATTTT. Protein: CASASTGGAGNQPQHF. The rearrangement uses TRBV5-5 and TRBJ1-5; TRBD1 agrees at 9 bases. The germline V gene encodes CDR1 SGHKS and CDR2 YYEKEE (reference sequence). J was trimmed by 2 bases and V by 7 bases; bases with no gene match: 10. This CDR3 has 16 amino acids.

The CDR3 sequence is CSVVRFGEDYEQYF. In nucleotides, the CDR3 is TGCAGCGTTGTACGGTTCGGGGAGGACTACGAGCAGTACTTC. This sequence joins TRBV29-1 and TRBJ2-7; TRBD2 is a possible D gene (6 bases). The CDR3 consists of 14 residues. The germline V and J ends were trimmed by 4 bases and 3 bases, with 16 bases remaining between them. CDR1 and CDR2 (germline): SQVTM, ANQGSEA.

This chain joins TRBV7-2 and TRBJ1-6, with D possibly matching TRBD1 (5 bases). The germline V and J ends were trimmed by 2 bases and 6 bases, with 14 bases remaining between them. The CDR3 has 16 amino acids. Germline CDR1 is SGHTA and CDR2 is FQGNSA. The CDR3 sequence is CASSLFQGFGNSPLHF. Here the CDR3 DNA reads TGTGCCAGCAGCTTATTCCAGGGATTCGGTAATTCACCCCTCCACTTT.

The CDR3 reads CASSLDSFSGANVLTF. DNA for the CDR3: TGTGCCAGCTCTCTGGACAGCTTCTCTGGGGCCAACGTCCTGACTTTC. The chain combines TRBV18 with TRBJ2-6; maybe TRBD1 (6 bases). Germline CDR1 KGHSH, CDR2 LQKENI. The CDR3 spans 16 residues. The V end was cut by 6 bases, the J end by 0 bases, with 12 bases between.

This chain connects TRBV7-2 to TRBJ1-4; D perhaps matches TRBD1 (6 bases). Germline CDR1 SGHTA, CDR2 FQGNSA. The CDR3 contains 15 residues. The ends were cut back, 5 bases at V and 12 bases at J, with 22 bases in the middle. CDR3 in amino acids: CASSANARGDGELFF. CDR3 bases: TGTGCCAGCAGCGCGAATGCCAGGGGCGATGGGGAACTGTTTTTT.

The CDR3: CASSYSNGYGYTF. The CDR3, as DNA: TGTGCCAGCAGTTACTCGAATGGCTATGGCTACACCTTC. V usage is TRBV6-5 and J usage is TRBJ1-2, with unresolved D. Germline V gene data show CDR1 as MNHEY and CDR2 as SVGAGI. Between the trimmed V and J ends, which lost 0 bases and 4 bases, there was a span of 6 bases. The CDR3 runs 13 residues.

The chain uses TRBV5-1 and TRBJ1-1; D perhaps matches TRBD1 (6 bases). Trimming took off 2 bases at V and 7 bases at J, with 15 bases between the two ends. Germline V gene data show CDR1 as SGHRS and CDR2 as YFSETQ. The length of the CDR3 is 14 residues. CDR3 DNA: TGCGCCAGCAGCTTAATACCAGGGGCAGGTGAAGCTTTCTTT. Its protein product is CASSLIPGAGEAFF.

The V gene is TRBV14, the J gene TRBJ1-2, with D possibly matching TRBD1 (5 bases). Germline V CDR1 and CDR2: SGHDN, FVKESK. V lost 4 bases, J lost 4 bases, and 19 bases lay in between. The CDR3 extends over 16 amino acids. CDR3 nucleotide sequence: TGTGCCAGCAGCCTACGCGGGGGAAGGTGGAGCTATGGCTACACCTTC. As protein: CASSLRGGRWSYGYTF.

The chain employs TRBV6-6 and TRBJ2-3, with a tentative D call TRBD2 (6 bases). Germline lookup yields CDR1 MNHNY and CDR2 SVGAGI (reference sequence). V lost 8 bases to trimming and J lost 0 bases, with 15 bases between them. The CDR3 extends over 15 amino acids. The CDR3: CASSAGLPSTDTQYF. Written as DNA, the CDR3 is TGTGCCAGCTCAGCGGGCCTCCCTAGCACAGATACGCAGTATTTT.

The gene calls are TRBV7-3 and TRBJ2-3; either TRBD1 or TRBD2 may fit D (5 bases each). The CDR3 loop spans 14 amino acids. In germline, CDR1 is SGHTA, CDR2 FQGTGA. V lost 5 bases, J lost 0 bases, and 9 bases lay in between. This CDR3 is CASSLGPSTDTQYF. The CDR3 nucleotides read TGTGCCAGCAGCCTGGGACCTAGCACAGATACGCAGTATTTT.

V is TRBV7-2 and J is TRBJ1-2; D is uncertain. V lost 1 base and J lost 0, with 6 bases in between. Germline V lookup: CDR1 SGHTA, CDR2 FQGNSA. The CDR3 spans 14 residues. The CDR3 DNA follows: TGTGCCAGCAGCTTAGAGGGAGCTAACTATGGCTACACCTTC. It yields the protein CASSLEGANYGYTF.

This sequence joins TRBV29-1 and TRBJ1-5; unclear D gene. This CDR3 spans 14 amino acids. Trimming removed 7 bases at V and 1 base at J, with 14 bases between. Germline values: CDR1 SQVTM, CDR2 ANQGSEA. CDR3 sequence (DNA): TGCAGCGCCGTAGAAGGTAGAAGCAATCAGCCCCAGCATTTT. It is translated as CSAVEGRSNQPQHF.

The sample holds a few counts of this clone. The chain links TRBV5-6 to TRBJ2-5; TRBD2 matches 8 bases. The germline gives CDR1 SGHDT, CDR2 YYEEEE. The CDR3 runs to 18 residues. The junction had 11 bases not matched to a gene; V was cut back by 1 base and J by 0 bases. The CDR3 nucleotides are TGTGCCAGCAGCTTGATTTCGGGAGGGGATTGGTACCAAGAGACCCAGTACTTC. Its translation: CASSLISGGDWYQETQYF. The full variable domain, completed using reference TRBV5-6 and TRBJ2-5, is DAGVTQSPTHLIKTRGQQVTLRCSPKSGHDTVSWYQQALGQGPQFIFQYYEEEERQRGNFPDRFSGHQFPNYSSELNVNALLLGDSALYLCASSLISGGDWYQETQYFGPGTRLLVL.

This chain connects TRBV5-1 to TRBJ1-1; no clear D gene. The CDR3 spans 14 residues. Germline V gene sequence: CDR1 SGHRS, CDR2 YFSETQ. Trimming cost V 2 bases and J 3 bases, with 11 bases left between them. CDR3 bases: TGCGCCAGCAGCTTCGACTTTCCGGACACTGAAGCTTTCTTT. Protein: CASSFDFPDTEAFF.

A note on this clone: This may arise from a read error, as a much more abundant clone is one base away. The chain employs TRBV9 and TRBJ1-1; 7 nucleotides agree with TRBD1. The V and J ends lost 3 bases and 3 bases, in that order; junction bases with no gene match: 2. Per germline, CDR1 SGDLS and CDR2 YYNGEE. CDR3 length: 13 residues. CDR3: CASSAGQHTEAFF. The CDR3 DNA reads TGTGCCAGCAGCGCGGGACAGCACACTGAAGCTTTCTTT. The full variable domain, rest sourced from reference TRBV9 and TRBJ1-1, is DSGVTQTPKHLITATGQRVTLRCSPRSGDLSVYWYQQSLDQGLQFLIQYYNGEERAKGNILERFSAQQFPDLHSELNLSSLELGDSALYFCASSAGQHTEAFFGQGTRLTVV.

A note on this clone: Additional DNA sequences in this sample encode the identical CDR3. The chain couples TRBV29-1 to TRBJ1-4; TRBD1 is a possible D gene (5 bases). Germline V gene data show CDR1 as SQVTM and CDR2 as ANQGSEA. V was clipped by 4 bases and J by 0 bases, with 6 bases between them. CDR3 size: 13 residues. The CDR3 is CSVGGATNEKLFF. Here the CDR3 DNA reads TGCAGCGTTGGAGGGGCAACTAATGAAAAACTGTTTTTT.

The rearrangement uses TRBV19 and TRBJ2-6, with D possibly TRBD2 on 6 matching bases. Germline V gene data show CDR1 as LNHDA and CDR2 as SQIVND (reference sequence). The CDR3 is 15 residues long. Trimming stripped 3 bases from V and 2 bases from J, with 8 bases between. CDR3 sequence: CASSIPGAGANVLTF. In DNA, the CDR3 is TGTGCCAGTAGTATTCCGGGGGCTGGGGCCAACGTCCTGACTTTC.

This clone was observed once. The rearrangement links TRBV9 to TRBJ1-2; 7 bases are shared with TRBD1. CDR3 length equals 17 residues. The ends lost 0 bases at V and 4 bases at J; junction bases unmatched: 12. Germline V gives CDR1 SGDLS, CDR2 YYNGEE. CDR3 loop: CASSVDGAGGGSYGYTF. For the CDR3, the DNA is TGTGCCAGCAGCGTAGATGGTGCAGGGGGAGGTAGCTATGGCTACACCTTC. Variable domain in full (rest from reference TRBV9 and TRBJ1-2): DSGVTQTPKHLITATGQRVTLRCSPRSGDLSVYWYQQSLDQGLQFLIQYYNGEERAKGNILERFSAQQFPDLHSELNLSSLELGDSALYFCASSVDGAGGGSYGYTFGSGTRLTVV.

The chain couples TRBV4-1 to TRBJ2-5; D possibly matches TRBD1 or TRBD2 (5 bases each). CDR1 and CDR2 from the germline V gene are MGHRA and YSYEKL. Trimming removed 0 bases at V and 4 bases at J, with 21 bases between. This CDR3 is built from 18 residues. CDR3 in amino acids: CASSQDLIAKGRRETQYF. The CDR3 DNA follows: TGCGCCAGCAGCCAAGACTTGATCGCGAAGGGGAGACGAGAGACCCAGTACTTC.